This is a list of T cell receptor beta chains from one sample in a study of cytomegalovirus exposure and HLA in healthy donors. Clones were read by immunoSEQ multiplex PCR, and TCRdb kept only the in-frame ones, dropping some. In total, the table holds some 120,000 clones. Material: PBMCs. The receptors were gathered from a man aged 18 to 29 in good health and CMV-seronegative. Each CDR3 is given with its conserved first and last residue. A D gene is named only where the DNA matches it firmly.

V	length	J	D	DNA	CDR3
TRBV11-2	14	TRBJ1-4	TRBD1	TGTGCCAGCAACCTGGGGGCAGGGGGTGAAAAACTGTTTTTT	CASNLGAGGEKLFF
TRBV2	15	TRBJ1-5	-	TGTGCCAGCAGAACCACAGGCTATAGCAATCAGCCCCAGCATTTT	CASRTTGYSNQPQHF
TRBV6-6	15	TRBJ2-2	TRBD2	TGTGCCAGCAGCCCCCGGACTAGAAACACCGGGGAGCTGTTTTTT	CASSPRTRNTGELFF
TRBV7-3	15	TRBJ1-1	-	TGTGCCAGCACCTTAAACCCCAGCGGCGGGACTGAAGCTTTCTTT	CASTLNPSGGTEAFF
TRBV11-2	13	TRBJ1-2	-	TGTGCCAGCAGCCTGGTGGGAGACCGGGGCTACACCTTC	CASSLVGDRGYTF
TRBV6-5	14	TRBJ1-2	-	TGTGCCAGCAGCATGTCCGGGACATCTTATGGCTACACCTTC	CASSMSGTSYGYTF
TRBV4-1	13	TRBJ1-4	-	TGCGCCAGCAGCCCGGTCTTAGAAGAAAAACTGTTTTTT	CASSPVLEEKLFF
TRBV6-5	14	TRBJ1-2	TRBD1	TGTGCCAGCAGTAAAACAGGGGAATGGGGAGGCTACACCTTC	CASSKTGEWGGYTF
TRBV5-5	15	TRBJ2-1	-	TGTGCCAGCAGCTTGACAGAGACCCGCTACAATGAGCAGTTCTTC	CASSLTETRYNEQFF
TRBV6-5	15	TRBJ2-3	-	TGTGCCAGCAGCTCCCTAGGGAACAGGGAAGATACGCAGTATTTT	CASSSLGNREDTQYF
TRBV2	17	TRBJ2-1	TRBD2	TGTGCCAGCAGTGAAGGCCTTTTAGCGGGGGGCCCCAATGAGCAGTTCTTC	CASSEGLLAGGPNEQFF
TRBV23-1	16	TRBJ2-7	-	TGCGCCAGCAGCCAAACGAACCAGGACAGACTCTACGAGCAGTACTTC	CASSQTNQDRLYEQYF
TRBV5-1	16	TRBJ1-2	TRBD1	TGCGCCAGCAGGGCCGGGACAGGGGGTGTTGACTATGGCTACACCTTC	CASRAGTGGVDYGYTF
TRBV27	16	TRBJ2-2	TRBD1	TGTGCCAGCAGTCCCGGGACAGGGGGCGCGAGCGGGGAGCTGTTTTTT	CASSPGTGGASGELFF